Sequencing of this T cell receptor (beta chain) was carried out in a study of Siglec-9 on CD8 T cells in melanoma. Study observations and caveats: Siglec-9 reportedly marks and regulates an effector memory CD8+ T-cell subset apparently accumulating in melanoma tumors.

V was trimmed by 2 bases and J by 4 bases, leaving 11 bases between them. CDR3 length equals 14 residues. Looked up from germline, CDR1 is MDHEN and CDR2 is SYDVKM. Assay used: immunoSEQ multiplex PCR; TCRdb lists only in-frame clones, some missing. The table shows 36,000 or so clones, with about 86% occurring only once. With respect to this clone: Its matching antigen is unknown.

The chain has TRBV28 and TRBJ1-1; D uncertain. Sequences were obtained from Siglec-9- CD8+ T cells sorted from blood. The origin of this receptor is a human donor in good health. CDR3 sequence reads: CASSLNWGITEAFF. In DNA form, the CDR3 reads TGTGCCAGCAGTTTAAACTGGGGTATCACTGAAGCTTTCTTT.